This record looks at one T cell receptor beta chain sequence and its context. This entry belongs to a study of human thymus T cells. Germline V gene data show CDR1 as SGHTA and CDR2 as FQGNSA. This CDR3 has 14 residues. Trimming cost V 5 bases and J 3 bases; bases outside gene matches: 6. The table came from immunoSEQ multiplex PCR; TCRdb's copy has only in-frame clones and leaves some out. This sample has 57,000 or so clones, with about 94% found just once. An approximately 0.5-1 mL peripheral blood aliquot was taken intraoperatively from four of eight donors. The TCR sequence derives from a boy under three years old with a congenital heart defect but otherwise immunologically healthy. Material: blood. The chain has TRBV7-2 and TRBJ2-7; 8 nucleotides match TRBD1. In DNA, the CDR3 is TGTGCCAGCAGCACCCGACAGGGGAGCTACGAGCAGTACTTC. Encoded protein: CASSTRQGSYEQYF.